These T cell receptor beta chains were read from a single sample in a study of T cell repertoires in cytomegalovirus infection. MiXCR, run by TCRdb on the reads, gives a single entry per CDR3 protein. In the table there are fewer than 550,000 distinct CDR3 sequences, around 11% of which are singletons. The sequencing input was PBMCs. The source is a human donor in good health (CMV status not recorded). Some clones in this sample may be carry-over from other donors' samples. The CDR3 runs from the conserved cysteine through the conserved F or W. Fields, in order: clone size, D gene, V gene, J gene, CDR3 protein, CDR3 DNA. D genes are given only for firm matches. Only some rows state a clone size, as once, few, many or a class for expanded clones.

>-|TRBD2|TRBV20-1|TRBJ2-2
CSARRASGTGELFF
TGCAGTGCTAGACGGGCTAGCGGCACCGGGGAGCTGTTTTTT
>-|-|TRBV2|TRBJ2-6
CASSEESGANVLTF
TGTGCCAGCAGTGAGGAATCTGGGGCCAACGTCCTGACTTTC
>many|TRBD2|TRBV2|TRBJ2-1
CASKAGSSYNEQFF
TGTGCCAGTAAAGCGGGAAGCTCCTACAATGAGCAGTTCTTC
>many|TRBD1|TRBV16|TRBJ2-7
CASSRRQGSYEQYF
TGTGCCAGCAGCCGAAGACAGGGTTCCTACGAGCAGTACTTC
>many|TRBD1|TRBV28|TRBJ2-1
CASSFRGQGFEQFF
TGTGCCAGCAGTTTTCGAGGACAGGGTTTTGAGCAGTTCTTC
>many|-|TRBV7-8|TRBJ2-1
CASSLSGNNEQFF
TGTGCCAGCAGCTTGTCCGGGAACAATGAGCAGTTCTTC
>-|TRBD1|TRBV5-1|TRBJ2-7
CASSLTGGTEQYF
TGCGCCAGCAGCTTGACAGGGGGAACGGAGCAGTACTTC
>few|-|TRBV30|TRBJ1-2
CAWSMGPGDYGYTF
TGTGCCTGGAGTATGGGGCCTGGCGACTATGGCTACACCTTC
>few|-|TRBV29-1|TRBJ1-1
CSVGDNTEAFF
TGCAGCGTTGGCGACAACACTGAAGCTTTCTTT
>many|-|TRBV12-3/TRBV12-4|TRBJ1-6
CASNPSGRPNSPLHF
TGTGCCAGCAATCCGTCGGGACGGCCTAATTCACCCCTCCACTTT
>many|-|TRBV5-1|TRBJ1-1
CASSLSQGIMNTEAFF
TGCGCCAGCAGCTTATCACAGGGCATCATGAACACTGAAGCTTTCTTT
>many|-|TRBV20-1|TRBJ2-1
CSASDNEQFF
TGCAGTGCTAGTGACAATGAGCAGTTCTTC
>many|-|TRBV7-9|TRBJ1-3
CASSSGQQSGNTIYF
TGTGCCAGCAGCTCCGGACAGCAATCTGGAAACACCATATATTTT
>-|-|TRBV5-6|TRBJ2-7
CASSLQVEQYF
TGTGCCAGCAGCTTGCAGGTCGAGCAGTACTTC
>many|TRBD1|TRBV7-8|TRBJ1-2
CASSPGQGDLRYGYTF
TGTGCCAGCAGCCCGGGACAGGGGGACCTCCGCTATGGCTACACCTTC
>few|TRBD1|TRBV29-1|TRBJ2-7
CSVQGAALSYEQYF
TGCAGCGTTCAGGGGGCTGCTCTGTCCTACGAGCAGTACTTC
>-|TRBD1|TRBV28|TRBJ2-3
CASSLDRGSSDTQYF
TGTGCCAGCAGTTTAGACAGGGGGAGTTCAGATACGCAGTATTTT
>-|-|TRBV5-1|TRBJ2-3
CASSFPSGVAQYF
TGCGCCAGCAGCTTCCCGTCGGGAGTTGCGCAGTATTTT
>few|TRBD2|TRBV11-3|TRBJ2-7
CASSGPDLAGPYEQYF
TGTGCCAGCAGCGGCCCTGATCTAGCGGGACCCTACGAGCAGTACTTC
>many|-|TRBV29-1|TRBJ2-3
CSVGRKRTGTDTQYF
TGCAGCGTCGGACGGAAGCGGACGGGCACAGATACGCAGTATTTT
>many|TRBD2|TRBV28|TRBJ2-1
CASSFMLMGTSGSYYNEQFF
TGTGCCAGCAGTTTTATGTTGATGGGGACTAGCGGGAGTTACTACAATGAGCAGTTCTTC
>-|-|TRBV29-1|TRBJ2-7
CSVEDPKAAGQYF
TGCAGCGTTGAAGATCCCAAGGCCGCCGGGCAGTACTTC
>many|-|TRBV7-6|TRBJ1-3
CASSSNTVSGNTIYF
TGTGCCAGCAGCTCAAATACAGTCTCTGGAAACACCATATATTTT
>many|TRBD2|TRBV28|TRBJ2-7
CASSFKLAGERDEQYF
TGTGCCAGCAGTTTTAAGCTAGCGGGAGAACGAGACGAGCAGTACTTC
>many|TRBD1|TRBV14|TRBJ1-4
CASSQGQGRNEKLFF
TGTGCCAGCAGCCAGGGACAGGGTCGTAATGAAAAACTGTTTTTT
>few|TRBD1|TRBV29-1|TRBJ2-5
CSVAVDRVGTQYF
TGCAGCGTTGCGGTCGACAGGGTGGGGACCCAGTACTTC
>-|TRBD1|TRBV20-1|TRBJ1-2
CSAEGQVYLYGYTF
TGCAGTGCTGAGGGACAGGTCTACCTCTATGGCTACACCTTC
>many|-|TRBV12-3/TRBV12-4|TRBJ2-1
CASTRTDPSYNEQFF
TGTGCCAGCACCCGAACAGACCCGTCCTACAATGAGCAGTTCTTC
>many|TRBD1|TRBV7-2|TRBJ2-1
CASSRSGGQGNEQFF
TGTGCCAGCAGCCGCAGTGGGGGACAGGGAAATGAGCAGTTCTTC
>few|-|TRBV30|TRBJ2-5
CAWSTRRQETQYF
TGTGCCTGGAGTACGAGGCGGCAAGAGACCCAGTACTTC
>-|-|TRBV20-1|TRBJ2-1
CSANLGTRNEQFF
TGCAGTGCTAACCTCGGGACGCGCAATGAGCAGTTCTTC
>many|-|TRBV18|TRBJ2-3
CASSPRRRIEDTQYF
TGTGCCAGCTCTCCGCGCAGACGGATTGAGGATACGCAGTATTTT
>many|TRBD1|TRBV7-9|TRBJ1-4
CASRARDSHNEKLFF
TGTGCCAGCAGGGCCCGGGACAGCCATAATGAAAAACTGTTTTTT
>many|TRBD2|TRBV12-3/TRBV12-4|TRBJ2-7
CASSPTGTTRYEQYF
TGTGCCAGCAGTCCTACCGGGACTACACGGTACGAGCAGTACTTC
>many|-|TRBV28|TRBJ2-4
CASSQATLSGSKNIQYF
TGTGCCAGCAGCCAGGCCACCCTTTCGGGGTCCAAAAACATTCAGTACTTC
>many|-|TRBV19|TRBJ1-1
CASSMEGVNTEAFF
TGTGCCAGTAGTATGGAGGGAGTAAACACTGAAGCTTTCTTT
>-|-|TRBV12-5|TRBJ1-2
CASGPQTGAARPSYTF
TGTGCTAGTGGTCCACAAACAGGCGCGGCGCGTCCTAGCTACACCTTC
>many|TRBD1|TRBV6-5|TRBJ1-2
CASSYSGTAHLSNYGYTF
TGTGCCAGCAGTTATAGCGGGACAGCGCACCTTTCTAACTATGGCTACACCTTC
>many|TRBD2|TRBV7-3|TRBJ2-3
CASSGGLAGGTDTQYF
TGTGCCAGCAGCGGGGGACTAGCGGGGGGCACAGATACGCAGTATTTT
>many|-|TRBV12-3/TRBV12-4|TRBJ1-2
CASSGINYGYTF
TGTGCCAGCTCCGGGATAAACTATGGCTACACCTTC
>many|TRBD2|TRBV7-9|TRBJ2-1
CASSSRRTGGREGNEQFF
TGTGCCAGCAGCTCGCGGCGGACAGGCGGGAGGGAAGGCAATGAGCAGTTCTTC
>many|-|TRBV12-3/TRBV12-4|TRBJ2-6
CASSLLGVGANVLTF
TGTGCCAGCAGTTTACTAGGGGTGGGGGCCAACGTCCTGACTTTC
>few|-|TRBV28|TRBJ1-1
CASKGNTEAFF
TGTGCCAGCAAGGGCAACACTGAAGCTTTCTTT
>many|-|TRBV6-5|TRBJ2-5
CASRADGWKETQYF
TGTGCCAGCAGAGCGGACGGATGGAAAGAGACCCAGTACTTC
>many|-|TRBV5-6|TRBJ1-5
CASSLAVGQKNQPQHF
TGTGCCAGCAGCTTGGCCGTGGGGCAGAAGAATCAGCCCCAGCATTTT
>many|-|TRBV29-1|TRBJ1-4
CSVAPGSEKLFF
TGCAGCGTTGCCCCAGGGAGTGAAAAACTGTTTTTT
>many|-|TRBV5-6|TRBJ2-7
CASSLGVGEASYEQYF
TGTGCCAGCAGCTTGGGGGTCGGGGAGGCATCCTACGAGCAGTACTTC
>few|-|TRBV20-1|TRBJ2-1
CSARDRGSPSYNEQFF
TGCAGTGCTAGAGATCGGGGGAGTCCCTCCTACAATGAGCAGTTCTTC
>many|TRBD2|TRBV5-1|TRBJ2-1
CASSLAGALYNEQFF
TGCGCCAGCAGCTTAGCGGGAGCCCTCTACAATGAGCAGTTCTTC
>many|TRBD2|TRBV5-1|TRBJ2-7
CASSLDLGSGDSYEQYF
TGCGCCAGCAGCTTGGATCTAGGAAGCGGGGATTCCTACGAGCAGTACTTC
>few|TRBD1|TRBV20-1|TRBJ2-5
CSARGQGKETQYF
TGCAGTGCTAGAGGACAGGGCAAAGAGACCCAGTACTTC
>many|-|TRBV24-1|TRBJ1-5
CATSSTGRQPQHF
TGTGCCACCAGTTCCACAGGGAGGCAGCCCCAGCATTTT
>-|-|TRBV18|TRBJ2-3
CASSPPQSTDTQYF
TGTGCCAGCTCACCACCACAGAGCACAGATACGCAGTATTTT
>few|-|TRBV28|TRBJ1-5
CASSFRSWAFNQPQHF
TGTGCCAGCAGTTTCCGGTCATGGGCCTTCAATCAGCCCCAGCATTTT
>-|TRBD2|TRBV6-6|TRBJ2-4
CASSYEQRGKESIQYF
TGTGCCAGCAGTTACGAACAGCGGGGGAAGGAAAGCATTCAGTACTTC
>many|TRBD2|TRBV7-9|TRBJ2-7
CASTLAGDYEQYF
TGTGCCAGCACCTTAGCGGGAGACTACGAGCAGTACTTC
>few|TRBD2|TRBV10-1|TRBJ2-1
CASNDGGGNEQFF
TGCGCCAGCAACGACGGGGGGGGGAATGAGCAGTTCTTC
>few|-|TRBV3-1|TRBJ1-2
CASRGGERGNYGYTF
TGTGCCAGCAGGGGTGGGGAGAGGGGTAACTATGGCTACACCTTC
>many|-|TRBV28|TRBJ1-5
CASSPGWSGDQPQHF
TGTGCCAGCAGTCCCGGGTGGTCTGGGGATCAGCCCCAGCATTTT
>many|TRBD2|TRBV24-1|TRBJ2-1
CATSDLTSGSRSYNEQFF
TGTGCCACCAGTGATTTGACTAGCGGGAGTCGTTCCTACAATGAGCAGTTCTTC